This TCR beta chain was captured by sequencing in a study of blood T cell repertoires in COVID-19. In the study overall: Specimens from acute and convalescent COVID-19 originated in the United States, Italy and Spain.

Authors' data handling: Cell counts per sample came from amplifying reference gene primers. The protocol was immunoSEQ multiplex PCR, while the TCRdb copy is restricted to in-frame clones and leaves out a portion. V and J calls and clone size are those listed in that table; D and trimming were worked out from the DNA. Of roughly 100,000 clones listed, around four fifths are singletons. V trimming: 3 bases; J trimming: 7 bases; junction bases outside the gene matches: 11. The CDR3 length is 16 residues. The germline V gene has CDR1 LNHDA and CDR2 SQIVND (reference sequence). V gene TRBV19 combines with J gene TRBJ2-1, with 8 positions matching TRBD2. The specimen was peripheral blood. The TCR was taken from a man aged 55 to 70 with active or convalescent COVID-19. CDR3 in amino acids: CASSIGGARGGNEQFF. As DNA, the CDR3 is TGTGCCAGTAGTATCGGCGGGGCTCGGGGGGGGAATGAGCAGTTCTTC.